This TCR beta chain was identified during a study of long-term antiretroviral therapy in people with HIV. Study outcomes and limitations: Repertoire dominance by clones expanded before ART was seen at all time points.

Regarding this clone: The antigen is not known.

V was clipped by 0 bases and J by 3 bases, with 14 bases between them. CDR3 size: 16 residues. Germline assignment: CDR1 ENHRY and CDR2 SYGVKD. Assay version v3.0 of immunoSEQ was used, and it was run at survey level. This table comes from immunoSEQ multiplex PCR, and its TCRdb copy is limited to in-frame clones, with some not included. The table shows about 20,000 clones, with 90% occurring only once. The chain uses TRBV10-3 and TRBJ1-1; no clear D. The receptor comes from a woman in her twenties or thirties with HIV. The sequences come from unsorted PBMCs, collected 4.4 years before starting antiretroviral therapy. The CDR3 is CAISESVWQGDTEAFF. The CDR3 bases are TGTGCCATCAGTGAGTCGGTATGGCAAGGAGACACTGAAGCTTTCTTT.